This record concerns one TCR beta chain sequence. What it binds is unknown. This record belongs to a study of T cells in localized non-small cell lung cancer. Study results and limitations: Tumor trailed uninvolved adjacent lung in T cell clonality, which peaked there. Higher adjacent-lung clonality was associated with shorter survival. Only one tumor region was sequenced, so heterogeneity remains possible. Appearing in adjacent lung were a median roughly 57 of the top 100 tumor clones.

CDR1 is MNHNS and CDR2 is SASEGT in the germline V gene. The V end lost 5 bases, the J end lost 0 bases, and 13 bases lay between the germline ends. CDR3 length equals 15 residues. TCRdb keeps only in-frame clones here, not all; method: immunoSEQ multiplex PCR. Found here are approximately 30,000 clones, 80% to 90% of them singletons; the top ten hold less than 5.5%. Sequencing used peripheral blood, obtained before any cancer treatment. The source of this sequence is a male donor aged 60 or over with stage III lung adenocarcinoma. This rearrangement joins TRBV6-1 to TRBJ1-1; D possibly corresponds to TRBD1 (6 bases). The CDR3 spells CASSMGGAMNTEAFF. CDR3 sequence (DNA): TGTGCCAGCAGTATGGGGGGGGCCATGAACACTGAAGCTTTCTTT.